This T cell receptor beta chain was identified during a study of blood T cell repertoires in COVID-19. About the research overall: Collection of acute and convalescent COVID-19 samples took place in the United States, Italy and Spain. Nucleic acid was either cDNA or gDNA, and it came from T cells, B-cell-depleted T cells, or PBMCs.

The table lists this clone with a count of one. Original handling: Quantification of nucleated cells was approximated via reference gene primer amplification. Method: immunoSEQ multiplex PCR; TCRdb's copy keeps in-frame clones and lacks some. From that table come the V and J calls and clone size; the DNA was used to work out D and trimming. The sample carries roughly 100,000 clones, 87% recorded once. The germline V gene encodes CDR1 MNHEY and CDR2 SVGAGI. The CDR3 runs 13 residues. J gave up 11 bases and V 2 bases, and 6 bases lay outside the gene matches. The sequence was obtained from a man aged 45-60 years in a cohort sampled during active COVID-19. The chain joins TRBV6-5 to TRBJ1-1, with 9 bases identical to TRBD1. The sample taken for sequencing was peripheral blood. The CDR3 sequence: CASSYPGTGSAFF. As DNA, the CDR3 is TGTGCCAGCAGTTACCCGGGGACAGGGTCGGCTTTCTTT.